This T cell receptor (beta chain) was sequenced for a study of T-cell memory formation after mild COVID-19. TCRdb re-analysed the 5' RACE reads in MiXCR, keeping a single row per CDR3 protein. Among 150,000 to 200,000 distinct CDR3 sequences, under 14% were seen once, and the ten largest hold roughly 3.8%. This clonotype was detected a few times. This CDR3 has 13 amino acids. The germline V gene has CDR1 SEHNR and CDR2 FQNEAQ (reference sequence). Trimming took off 9 bases at V and 3 bases at J, with 12 bases between the two ends. This clonotype was obtained from a man between 18 and 29 years old who had mild COVID-19 (a few samples of this study predate the infection). Cell type and time point are not known. V gene TRBV7-9 combines with J gene TRBJ1-5; perhaps TRBD1 as D (6 bases). The sample taken for sequencing was PBMCs or a T cell subset sorted from them (not recorded which). This chain's CDR3 is CASSGQNNQPQHF. The CDR3 region has the DNA TGTGCCAGTAGCGGACAGAACAATCAGCCCCAGCATTTT.